This is a list of T cell receptor beta chains from one sample in a study of blood T cell repertoires in COVID-19. TCRdb's copy holds only in-frame clones and misses some; the assay was immunoSEQ multiplex PCR. Here the sample spans approximately 360,000 clones, roughly 90% being singletons. Source material: PBMCs or T cells enriched from blood (not recorded which). The receptors stem from a woman in her 30s with acute COVID-19. The CDR3 runs from the conserved cysteine through the conserved F or W. D genes are given only for firm matches. Part of the rows lack a size; the others show once, few, many or a class for expanded clones.

size: NA; J: TRBJ2-2; D: NA; V: TRBV30; CDR3: CAWSGIRELFF; DNA: TGTGCCTGGAGCGGGATCCGGGAGCTGTTTTTT
size: NA; J: TRBJ2-2; D: TRBD1; V: TRBV29-1; CDR3: CSVEAGRGTGNTGELFF; DNA: TGCAGCGTTGAAGCGGGTCGGGGGACAGGGAACACCGGGGAGCTGTTTTTT
size: NA; J: TRBJ1-2; D: NA; V: TRBV3-1/TRBV3-2; CDR3: CASSHHAGAGYTF; DNA: TGTGCCAGCAGCCATCATGCAGGGGCTGGCTACACCTTC
size: once; J: TRBJ1-2; D: TRBD1; V: TRBV6-6; CDR3: CASGTRQGEGYGYTF; DNA: TGTGCCAGCGGAACCCGACAGGGGGAAGGGTATGGCTACACCTTC
size: NA; J: TRBJ2-2; D: NA; V: TRBV6-1; CDR3: CASSKDGFRANTGELFF; DNA: TGTGCCAGCAGTAAAGACGGTTTTCGAGCGAACACCGGGGAGCTGTTTTTT
size: NA; J: TRBJ2-7; D: NA; V: TRBV19; CDR3: CASSINSSPYEQYF; DNA: TGTGCCAGTAGTATAAATAGTTCGCCCTACGAGCAGTACTTC
size: few; J: TRBJ1-5; D: NA; V: TRBV2; CDR3: CASSPGTLSNQPQHF; DNA: TGTGCCAGCAGCCCTGGGACACTTAGCAATCAGCCCCAGCATTTT
size: NA; J: TRBJ1-1; D: NA; V: TRBV7-9; CDR3: CASSPNTGKANTEAFF; DNA: TGTGCCAGCAGCCCCAATACGGGGAAAGCAAACACTGAAGCTTTCTTT
size: NA; J: TRBJ1-2; D: NA; V: TRBV3-1/TRBV3-2; CDR3: CASSQVTGAFGYTF; DNA: TGTGCCAGCAGCCAAGTCACAGGAGCATTCGGCTACACCTTC
size: NA; J: TRBJ2-1; D: TRBD2; V: TRBV5-1; CDR3: CASTRVSGGAFSYNEQFF; DNA: TGCGCCAGCACCCGAGTAAGCGGGGGGGCCTTTTCCTACAATGAGCAGTTCTTC
size: NA; J: TRBJ1-1; D: NA; V: TRBV9; CDR3: CASSGRDKNTEAFF; DNA: TGTGCCAGCAGCGGAAGGGACAAGAACACTGAAGCTTTCTTT
size: NA; J: TRBJ2-2; D: TRBD1; V: TRBV18; CDR3: CASSPFGTANTGELFF; DNA: TGTGCCAGCTCACCATTCGGGACAGCGAACACCGGGGAGCTGTTTTTT
size: NA; J: TRBJ2-3; D: NA; V: TRBV7-9; CDR3: CASSELGDFYHTDTQYF; DNA: TGTGCCAGCAGCGAGCTCGGGGACTTCTACCACACAGATACGCAGTATTTT
size: NA; J: TRBJ1-1; D: NA; V: TRBV9; CDR3: CASSPRTANTEAFF; DNA: TGTGCCAGCAGCCCCCGGACTGCGAACACTGAAGCTTTCTTT
size: NA; J: TRBJ2-6; D: NA; V: TRBV12-5; CDR3: CASGRPRERVGQEGANVLTF; DNA: TGTGCTAGTGGTCGGCCCCGGGAAAGAGTAGGTCAAGAGGGGGCCAACGTCCTGACTTTC
size: NA; J: TRBJ2-5; D: TRBD1; V: TRBV7-9; CDR3: CASSQKRTGETQYF; DNA: TGTGCCAGCAGCCAAAAACGGACAGGGGAGACCCAGTACTTC
size: NA; J: TRBJ2-3; D: NA; V: TRBV9; CDR3: CASSARMAGPTDTQYF; DNA: TGTGCCAGCAGCGCCAGGATGGCGGGGCCCACAGATACGCAGTATTTT
size: NA; J: TRBJ1-2; D: TRBD1; V: TRBV10-3; CDR3: CAISRTGRGSYGYTF; DNA: TGTGCCATCAGTCGGACAGGGAGGGGTTCCTATGGCTACACCTTC
size: NA; J: TRBJ1-2; D: TRBD1; V: TRBV5-1; CDR3: CASSLSTGRSDGYTF; DNA: TGCGCCAGCAGCTTGTCGACAGGGAGGAGCGATGGCTACACCTTC
size: NA; J: TRBJ2-7; D: NA; V: TRBV2; CDR3: CASSEGLTGLYEQYF; DNA: TGTGCCAGCAGTGAGGGCCTGACAGGCCTCTACGAGCAGTACTTC
size: once; J: TRBJ1-1; D: NA; V: TRBV7-8; CDR3: CASREGVGTEAFF; DNA: TGTGCCAGCAGAGAAGGGGTAGGGACTGAAGCTTTCTTT
size: NA; J: TRBJ2-7; D: TRBD1; V: TRBV2; CDR3: CASRRDRVSYEQYF; DNA: TGTGCCAGCAGAAGAGACAGGGTCTCCTACGAGCAGTACTTC
size: NA; J: TRBJ1-3; D: NA; V: TRBV9; CDR3: CASSVEVGTTSSGNTIYF; DNA: TGTGCCAGCAGCGTAGAAGTAGGGACAACCTCCTCTGGAAACACCATATATTTT
size: NA; J: TRBJ2-7; D: NA; V: TRBV12-3/TRBV12-4; CDR3: CASSLSPLYEQYF; DNA: TGTGCCAGCAGTTTATCGCCTCTATACGAGCAGTACTTC
size: NA; J: TRBJ1-6; D: NA; V: TRBV2; CDR3: CASRRDNSPLHF; DNA: TGTGCCAGCAGGAGGGATAATTCACCCCTCCACTTT